This TCR beta chain stems from a study of cytomegalovirus exposure and HLA in healthy donors. With 60 Vbeta and 13 Jbeta primers, the PCR was carried out. Sequenced by immunoSEQ multiplex PCR; TCRdb stores in-frame clones only, minus some. The table records approximately 170,000 clones, roughly 79% of them present only once. Germline V gene data show CDR1 as GTSNPN and CDR2 as SVGIG (reference sequence). V was pared by 4 bases and J by 8 bases, with 3 bases of the junction left unmatched. This CDR3 contains 13 residues. The sequenced sample was PBMCs. This receptor was identified in a male donor in good health and CMV-seropositive. This chain connects TRBV30 to TRBJ1-6; 9 nucleotides align to TRBD1. As DNA, the CDR3 is TGTGCCTGGAATAGGGACAGGGATTCACCCCTCCACTTT. This gives the protein CAWNRDRDSPLHF.